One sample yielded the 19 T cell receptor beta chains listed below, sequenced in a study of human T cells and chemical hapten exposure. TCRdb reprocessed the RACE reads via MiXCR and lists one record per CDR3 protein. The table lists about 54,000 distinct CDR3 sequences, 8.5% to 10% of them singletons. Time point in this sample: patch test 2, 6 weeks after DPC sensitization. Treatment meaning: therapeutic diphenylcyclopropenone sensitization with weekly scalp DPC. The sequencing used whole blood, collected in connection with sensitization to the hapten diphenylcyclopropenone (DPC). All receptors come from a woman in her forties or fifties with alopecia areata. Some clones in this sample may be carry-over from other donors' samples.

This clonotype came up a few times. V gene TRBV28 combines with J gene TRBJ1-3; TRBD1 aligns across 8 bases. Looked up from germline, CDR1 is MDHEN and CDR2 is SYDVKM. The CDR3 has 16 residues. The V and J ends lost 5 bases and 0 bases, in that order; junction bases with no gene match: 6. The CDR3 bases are TGTGCCAGCAGTACTTCCGACAGGGGCTCTGGAAACACCATATATTTT. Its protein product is CASSTSDRGSGNTIYF.

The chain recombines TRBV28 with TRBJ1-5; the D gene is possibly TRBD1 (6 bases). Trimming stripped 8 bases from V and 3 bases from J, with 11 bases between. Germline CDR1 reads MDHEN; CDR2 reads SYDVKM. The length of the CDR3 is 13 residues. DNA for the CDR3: TGTGCCAGCGGGGGGGGCCCCAATCAGCCCCAGCATTTT. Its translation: CASGGGPNQPQHF.

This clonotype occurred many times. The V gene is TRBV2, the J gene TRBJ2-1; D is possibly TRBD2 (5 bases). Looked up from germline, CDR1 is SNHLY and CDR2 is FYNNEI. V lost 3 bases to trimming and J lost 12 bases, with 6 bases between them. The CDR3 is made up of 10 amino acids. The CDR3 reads CASSERVQFF. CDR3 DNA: TGTGCCAGCAGTGAGCGGGTGCAGTTCTTC.

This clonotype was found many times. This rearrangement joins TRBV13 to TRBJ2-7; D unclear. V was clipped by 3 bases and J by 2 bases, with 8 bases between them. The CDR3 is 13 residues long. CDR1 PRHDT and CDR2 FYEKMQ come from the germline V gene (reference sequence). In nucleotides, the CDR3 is TGTGCCAGCAGCTTCCCCTTCACCTACGAGCAGTACTTC. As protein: CASSFPFTYEQYF.

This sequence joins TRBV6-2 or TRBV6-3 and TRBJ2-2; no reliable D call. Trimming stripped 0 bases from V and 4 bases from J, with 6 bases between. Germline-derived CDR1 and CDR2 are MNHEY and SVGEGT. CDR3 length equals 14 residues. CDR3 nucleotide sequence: TGTGCCAGCAGTTACTCCCCCACCACCGGGGAGCTGTTTTTT. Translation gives CASSYSPTTGELFF.

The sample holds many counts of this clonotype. The CDR3 reads CASSTPGGNYGYTF. The CDR3 coding sequence is TGTGCCAGCAGCACCCCAGGCGGCAACTATGGCTACACCTTC. The chain couples TRBV5-4 to TRBJ1-2; D unclear. Germline CDR1 SGHNT, CDR2 YYREEE (reference sequence). This CDR3 is built from 14 residues. V lost 4 bases and J lost 2, with 12 bases in between. Full variable domain (remainder filled in from reference TRBV5-4 and TRBJ1-2): ETGVTQSPTHLIKTRGQQVTLRCSSQSGHNTVSWYQQALGQGPQFIFQYYREEENGRGNFPPRFSGLQFPNYSSELNVNALELDDSALYLCASSTPGGNYGYTFGSGTRLTVV.

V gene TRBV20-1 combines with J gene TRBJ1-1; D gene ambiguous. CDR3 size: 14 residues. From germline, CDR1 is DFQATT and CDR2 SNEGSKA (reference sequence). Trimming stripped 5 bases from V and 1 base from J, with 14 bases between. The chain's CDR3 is CSAPRAVWNTEAFF. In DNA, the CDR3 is TGCAGTGCTCCCCGGGCCGTTTGGAACACTGAAGCTTTCTTT.

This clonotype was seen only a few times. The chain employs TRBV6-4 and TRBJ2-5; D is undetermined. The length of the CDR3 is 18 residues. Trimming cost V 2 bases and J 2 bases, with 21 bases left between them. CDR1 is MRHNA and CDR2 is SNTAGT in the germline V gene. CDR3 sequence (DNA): TGTGCCAGCAGTGACCCCCAGGTGTCTCAAGGGAAACAAGAGACCCAGTACTTC. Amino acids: CASSDPQVSQGKQETQYF.

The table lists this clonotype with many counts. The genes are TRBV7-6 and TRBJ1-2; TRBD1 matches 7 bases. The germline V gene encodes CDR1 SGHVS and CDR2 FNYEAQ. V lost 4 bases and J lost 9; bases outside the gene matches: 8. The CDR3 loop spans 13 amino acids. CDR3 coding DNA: TGTGCCAGCAGCTCTTCCGGGACAGCCAGCTACACCTTC. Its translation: CASSSSGTASYTF.

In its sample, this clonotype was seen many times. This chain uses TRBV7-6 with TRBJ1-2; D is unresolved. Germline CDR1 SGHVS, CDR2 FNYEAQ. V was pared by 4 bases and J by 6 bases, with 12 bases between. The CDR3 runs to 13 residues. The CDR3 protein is CASSSTQRNGYTF. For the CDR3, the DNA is TGTGCCAGCAGCTCGACTCAGAGGAATGGCTACACCTTC.

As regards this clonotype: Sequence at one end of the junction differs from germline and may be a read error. The CDR3 loop reads CAGSQMGGSGAFF. The CDR3 coding sequence is TGTGCCGGCAGCCAAATGGGCGGGAGCGGGGCTTTCTTT. V and J are TRBV7-2 and TRBJ1-1; D is ambiguous. From germline, CDR1 is SGHTA and CDR2 FQGNSA. There are 13 residues in the CDR3.

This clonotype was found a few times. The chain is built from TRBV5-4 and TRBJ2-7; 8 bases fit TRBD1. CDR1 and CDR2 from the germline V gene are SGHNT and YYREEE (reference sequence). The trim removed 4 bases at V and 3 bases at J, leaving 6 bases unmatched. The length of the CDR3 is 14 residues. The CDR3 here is CASSMAGQVYEQYF. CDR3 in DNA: TGTGCCAGCAGCATGGCGGGACAGGTCTACGAGCAGTACTTC.

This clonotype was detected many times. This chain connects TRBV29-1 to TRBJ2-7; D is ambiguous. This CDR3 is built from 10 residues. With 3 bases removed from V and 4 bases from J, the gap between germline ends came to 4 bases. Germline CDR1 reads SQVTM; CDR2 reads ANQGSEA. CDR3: CSVETYEQYF. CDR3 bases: TGCAGCGTTGAGACTTACGAGCAGTACTTC.

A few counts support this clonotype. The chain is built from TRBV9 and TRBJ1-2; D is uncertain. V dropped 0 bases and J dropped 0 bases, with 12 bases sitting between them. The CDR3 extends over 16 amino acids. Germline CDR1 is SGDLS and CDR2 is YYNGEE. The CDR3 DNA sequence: TGTGCCAGCAGCGTAGAGTTTCCGCTAGCTAACTATGGCTACACCTTC. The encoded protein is CASSVEFPLANYGYTF.

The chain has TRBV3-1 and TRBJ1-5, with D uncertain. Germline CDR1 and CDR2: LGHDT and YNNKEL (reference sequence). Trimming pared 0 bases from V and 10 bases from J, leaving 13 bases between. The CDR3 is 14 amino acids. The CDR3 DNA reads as TGTGCCAGCAGCCAAGATTCTGGAGGGAGACCCCAGCATTTT. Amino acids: CASSQDSGGRPQHF.

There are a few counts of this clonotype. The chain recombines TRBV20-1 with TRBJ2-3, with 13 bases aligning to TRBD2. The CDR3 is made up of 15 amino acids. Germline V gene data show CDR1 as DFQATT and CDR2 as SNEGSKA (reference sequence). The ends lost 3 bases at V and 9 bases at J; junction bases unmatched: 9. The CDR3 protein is CSASLLAGGPGTQYF. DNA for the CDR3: TGCAGTGCTAGTTTACTAGCGGGGGGGCCGGGGACGCAGTATTTT.

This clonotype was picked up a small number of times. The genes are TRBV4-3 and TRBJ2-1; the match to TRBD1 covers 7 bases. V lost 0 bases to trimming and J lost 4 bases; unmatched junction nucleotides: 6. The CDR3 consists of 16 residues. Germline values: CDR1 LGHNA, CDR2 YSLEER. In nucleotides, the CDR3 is TGCGCCAGCAGCCAAGATCTTGGGACAGTGTACAATGAGCAGTTCTTC. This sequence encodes CASSQDLGTVYNEQFF.

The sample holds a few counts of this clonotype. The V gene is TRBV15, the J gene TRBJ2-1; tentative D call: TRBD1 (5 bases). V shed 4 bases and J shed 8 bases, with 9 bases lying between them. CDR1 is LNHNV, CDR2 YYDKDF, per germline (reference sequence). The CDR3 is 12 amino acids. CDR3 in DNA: TGTGCCACCAGCACGCAGGGATATGAGCAGTTCTTC. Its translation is CATSTQGYEQFF.

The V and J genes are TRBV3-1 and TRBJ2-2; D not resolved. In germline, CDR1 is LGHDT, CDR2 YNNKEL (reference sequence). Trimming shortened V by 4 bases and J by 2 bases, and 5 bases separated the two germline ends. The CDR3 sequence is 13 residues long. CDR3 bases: TGTGCCAGCAGCCCCGTCAACACCGGGGAGCTGTTTTTT. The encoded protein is CASSPVNTGELFF.